This T cell receptor (beta chain) was captured in a study of shared clonotypes between healthy human individuals. Study outcomes and limitations: Among donors, sharing of clonotypes was expected to be affected by sequencing depth. Sampling covered nothing but blood. Tissue TCR repertoires likely differ from those found in blood.

In its sample, this clone was seen a few times. Its antigen is unidentified. V dropped 4 bases and J dropped 1 base, with 7 bases sitting between them. The CDR3 loop spans 12 amino acids. Germline loops: CDR1 GTSNPN, CDR2 SVGIG (reference sequence). Each cell subset's genomic DNA was divided evenly among several immunoSEQ plates. The method was immunoSEQ multiplex PCR; TCRdb's version includes in-frame clones alone and lacks a portion of them. The table has almost 750,000 clones, over 55% seen once. V is TRBV30 and J is TRBJ2-5; no reliable D call. The specimen was memory CD4+ T cells sorted from blood. Stated subset: CD45RA-negative fraction. The TCR was taken from a woman in her 30s in good health. CDR3 coding DNA: TGTGCCTGGACTAGAGCCCAAGAGACCCAGTACTTC. It is translated as CAWTRAQETQYF.